Presented here are 22 T cell receptor beta chains from one specimen sequenced in a study of cytomegalovirus exposure and HLA in healthy donors. Amplification used 60 Vbeta primers and 13 Jbeta primers. Profiling relied on immunoSEQ multiplex PCR, and the TCRdb table lists in-frame clones only, not all of them. The sample lists 150,000 to 180,000 clones; 70% to 80% were seen once. The sample comprised PBMCs. The receptors derive from a man between 25 and 39 years old in good health and CMV-seropositive.

V usage is TRBV5-1 and J usage is TRBJ2-3; D gene ambiguous. With 1 base removed from V and 0 bases from J, the gap between germline ends came to 6 bases. CDR1 and CDR2 (germline): SGHRS, YFSETQ. The length of the CDR3 is 14 residues. In DNA form, the CDR3 reads TGCGCCAGCAGCTTGATGGGCAGCACAGATACGCAGTATTTT. This codes for CASSLMGSTDTQYF.

The J gene is TRBJ2-5, the V gene TRBV25-1; 8 bases agree with TRBD1. The J segment lost 4 bases and the V segment lost 2 bases, leaving 3 bases of the junction unmatched. Per germline, CDR1 MGHDK and CDR2 SYGVNS. The CDR3 runs 14 residues. The CDR3 protein is CASSEPGQGETQYF. The DNA for the CDR3 is TGTGCCAGCAGTGAACCAGGACAGGGAGAGACCCAGTACTTC.

V and J are TRBV6-6 and TRBJ2-7; D gene uncertain. Germline V gene lookup returns CDR1 MNHNY and CDR2 SVGAGI (reference sequence). This CDR3 spans 13 amino acids. The V end was cut by 6 bases, the J end by 3 bases, with 12 bases between. The CDR3 DNA is TGTGCCAGCAGCCGAGCAAAGTTCTACGAGCAGTACTTC. This encodes CASSRAKFYEQYF.

The chain has TRBV11-3 and TRBJ2-1; D ambiguous. The CDR3 spans 13 residues. Trimming shortened V by 5 bases and J by 0 bases, and 5 bases separated the two germline ends. Germline CDR1 SGHNT, CDR2 YENEEA. The CDR3, as DNA: TGTGCCAGCAGCGGGCTCTCCTACAATGAGCAGTTCTTC. Translating it yields CASSGLSYNEQFF.

This clone was detected a few times. This sequence joins TRBV7-8 and TRBJ1-1; D is uncertain. The CDR3 covers 12 residues. Trimming took 7 bases from V and 4 from J, leaving 10 bases between them. Germline V CDR1 and CDR2: SGHVS, FQNEAQ. The CDR3, as DNA: TGTGCCAGCAACCCTAGTGGCACTGAAGCTTTCTTT. It translates to CASNPSGTEAFF.

This clone was seen just once. The chain employs TRBV6-6 and TRBJ1-4, with D uncertain. The CDR3 totals 12 residues. V gave up 5 bases and J gave up 5 bases, with 6 bases separating them. Germline V CDR1 and CDR2: MNHNY, SVGAGI (reference sequence). The CDR3 reads CASSPLNEKLFF. The DNA for the CDR3 is TGTGCCAGCAGTCCCCTGAATGAAAAACTGTTTTTT.

The chain is built from TRBV2 and TRBJ2-5; 13 positions match TRBD2. Unmatched junction bases numbered 5, after V lost 6 bases and J lost 4 bases. The CDR3 length is 15 residues. Germline V CDR1 and CDR2: SNHLY, FYNNEI. The CDR3 reads CASSRLAGGGETQYF. In nucleotides, the CDR3 is TGTGCCAGCAGCCGACTAGCGGGAGGAGGAGAGACCCAGTACTTC.

V is TRBV7-2 and J is TRBJ2-3; 9 nucleotides match TRBD2. The CDR3 is 14 amino acids. The junction had 3 bases not matched to a gene; V was cut back by 3 bases and J by 5 bases. CDR1 and CDR2 from the germline V gene are SGHTA and FQGNSA. The CDR3 DNA sequence: TGTGCCAGCAGCTTTGAGACTAGCGGAGATACGCAGTATTTT. As protein: CASSFETSGDTQYF.

There are a few counts of this clone. This chain links TRBV18 with TRBJ1-2, with D uncertain. This CDR3 contains 17 residues. The germline gives CDR1 KGHSH, CDR2 LQKENI. V gave up 3 bases and J gave up 5 bases, with 22 bases separating them. The DNA for the CDR3 is TGTGCCAGCTCACCCGAGGCCGAGTCAGCTAAGACTTATGGCTACACCTTC. This translates into CASSPEAESAKTYGYTF. Combining the CDR3 with reference TRBV18 and TRBJ1-2 gives the whole variable domain NAGVMQNPRHLVRRRGQEARLRCSPMKGHSHVYWYRQLPEEGLKFMVYLQKENIIDESGMPKERFSAEFPKEGPSILRIQQVVRGDSAAYFCASSPEAESAKTYGYTFGSGTRLTVV.

CDR3 protein: CASSTTGWANEKLFF. CDR3 in DNA: TGTGCCAGCAGCACGACAGGGTGGGCTAATGAAAAACTGTTTTTT. The rearrangement uses TRBV21-1 and TRBJ1-4; no check of the table's D call, TRBD1, against the DNA was made. TRBV21-1 is described as a pseudogene. This CDR3 contains 15 residues.

The rearrangement joins TRBV10-3 to TRBJ2-5; D is possibly TRBD1 (5 bases). This CDR3 region has 14 residues. Trimming pared 0 bases from V and 5 bases from J, leaving 10 bases between. From germline, CDR1 is ENHRY and CDR2 SYGVKD. The CDR3 DNA follows: TGTGCCATCAGTGAGTCCCAGGGTGGGGAGACCCAGTACTTC. Amino acids: CAISESQGGETQYF.

The chain is built from TRBV7-6 and TRBJ2-5; no clear D. Trimming took 3 bases from V and 5 from J, leaving 13 bases between them. The CDR3 is made up of 14 amino acids. From germline, CDR1 is SGHVS and CDR2 FNYEAQ. The CDR3 is CASSFGTGAETQYF. CDR3 nucleotides: TGTGCCAGCAGCTTCGGTACCGGAGCGGAGACCCAGTACTTC.

The chain recombines TRBV7-9 with TRBJ1-2; tentatively, D is TRBD1 (5 bases). The CDR3 is made up of 12 amino acids. CDR1 is SEHNR, CDR2 FQNEAQ, per germline (reference sequence). V lost 5 bases, J lost 6 bases, and 10 bases lay in between. The CDR3 sequence: CASSGGVDGYTF. The CDR3, as DNA: TGTGCCAGCAGCGGGGGGGTCGATGGCTACACCTTC.

There are a few counts of this clone. The V gene is TRBV28, the J gene TRBJ1-2; TRBD1 agrees at 7 bases. V was pared by 3 bases and J by 3 bases, with 4 bases of the junction left unmatched. The CDR3 is 14 amino acids. The V gene's germline CDR1 is MDHEN and CDR2 SYDVKM. The CDR3 sequence: CASSFGRGDYGYTF. DNA for the CDR3: TGTGCCAGCAGTTTCGGCAGGGGGGACTATGGCTACACCTTC.

This chain connects TRBV27 to TRBJ1-2; 10 nucleotides agree with TRBD1. Trimming took 3 bases from V and 6 from J; bases not matched to a gene: 4. The CDR3 is made up of 14 amino acids. The germline V gene has CDR1 MNHEY and CDR2 SMNVEV (reference sequence). CDR3 nucleotide sequence: TGTGCCAGCAGTTTGACAGGGGGCGCGGATGGCTACACCTTC. Translated, it gives CASSLTGGADGYTF.

The V and J genes are TRBV7-9 and TRBJ2-7; the D gene is possibly TRBD1 (6 bases). CDR1 SEHNR and CDR2 FQNEAQ come from the germline V gene (reference sequence). This CDR3 comprises 18 residues. Trimming removed 0 bases from V and 2 bases from J, with 20 bases in between. Written as DNA, the CDR3 is TGTGCCAGCAGCTTAGCAGCAAGGGGGAGCCCGTCGACCTACGAGCAGTACTTC. Translated, it gives CASSLAARGSPSTYEQYF. Drawing the rest from reference TRBV7-9 and TRBJ2-7, the complete variable domain is DTGVSQNPRHKITKRGQNVTFRCDPISEHNRLYWYRQTLGQGPEFLTYFQNEAQLEKSRLLSDRFSAERPKGSFSTLEIQRTEQGDSAMYLCASSLAARGSPSTYEQYFGPGTRLTVT.

The rearrangement joins TRBV7-9 to TRBJ1-4; 11 bases agree with TRBD1. CDR1 and CDR2 from the germline V gene are SEHNR and FQNEAQ (reference sequence). The CDR3 is 17 residues long. With V trimmed by 5 bases and J by 8 bases, 13 bases remained unmatched. CDR3 amino acids: CASSPDKGQGAGEKLFF. The CDR3 nucleotides are TGTGCCAGCAGCCCCGATAAAGGACAGGGGGCGGGGGAAAAACTGTTTTTT.

The chain recombines TRBV30 with TRBJ2-2; 7 bases map to TRBD2. Germline-derived CDR1 and CDR2 are GTSNPN and SVGIG (reference sequence). The CDR3 runs 14 residues. J gave up 7 bases and V 3 bases, and 8 bases lay outside the gene matches. This chain's CDR3 is CAWRDTGGSGELFF. The CDR3 coding sequence is TGTGCCTGGAGGGATACGGGGGGTAGCGGGGAGCTGTTTTTT.

The rearrangement joins TRBV18 to TRBJ1-5; weak D call: TRBD1 (5 bases). Trimming took off 2 bases at V and 7 bases at J, with 12 bases between the two ends. CDR1 is KGHSH, CDR2 LQKENI, per germline. This CDR3 has 14 residues. The CDR3 DNA reads as TGTGCCAGCTCACCAACGGGGGGGAGGCAGCCCCAGCATTTT. It is translated as CASSPTGGRQPQHF.

This chain links TRBV19 with TRBJ2-7; D unclear. V was cut by 3 bases and J by 5 bases, with 5 bases left in between. Germline lookup yields CDR1 LNHDA and CDR2 SQIVND (reference sequence). This CDR3 is 11 amino acids long. DNA for the CDR3: TGTGCCAGTAGTATGGCGGACGAGCAGTACTTC. As protein: CASSMADEQYF.

This clone was counted a few times. This chain uses TRBV7-9 with TRBJ2-5; TRBD2 might be the D (5 bases). The germline CDR1 and CDR2 sequences are SEHNR and FQNEAQ (reference sequence). The CDR3 totals 15 residues. Trimming removed 8 bases at V and 5 bases at J, with 21 bases between. The CDR3 DNA follows: TGTGCCAGCGAGTGGAGCGGAGGATTAGGGGAGACCCAGTACTTC. Protein sequence: CASEWSGGLGETQYF.

The chain has TRBV19 and TRBJ1-1; D uncertain. The length of the CDR3 is 16 residues. V shed 5 bases and J shed 5 bases, with 21 bases lying between them. CDR1 is LNHDA and CDR2 is SQIVND in the germline V gene (reference sequence). The CDR3 protein is CASSFGREKRRTEAFF. CDR3 nucleotides: TGTGCCAGTAGTTTTGGACGGGAGAAACGAAGGACTGAAGCTTTCTTT. Full variable domain (missing parts from reference TRBV19 and TRBJ1-1): DGGITQSPKYLFRKEGQNVTLSCEQNLNHDAMYWYRQDPGQGLRLIYYSQIVNDFQKGDIAEGYSVSREKKESFPLTVTSAQKNPTAFYLCASSFGREKRRTEAFFGQGTRLTVV.